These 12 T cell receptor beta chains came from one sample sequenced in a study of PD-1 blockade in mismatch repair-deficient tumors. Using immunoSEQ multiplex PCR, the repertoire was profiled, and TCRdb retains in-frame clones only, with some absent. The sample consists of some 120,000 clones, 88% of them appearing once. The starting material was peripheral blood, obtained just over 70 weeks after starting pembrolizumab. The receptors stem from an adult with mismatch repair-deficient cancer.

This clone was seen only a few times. Here the CDR3 reads CASSIGGNQPQHF. CDR3 sequence (DNA): TGTGCCAGTAGTATAGGGGGCAATCAGCCCCAGCATTTT. V is TRBV19 and J is TRBJ1-5; D gene ambiguous. Per germline, CDR1 LNHDA and CDR2 SQIVND (reference sequence). This CDR3 has 13 amino acids. The V and J ends lost 1 base and 2 bases respectively, with 3 bases between them.

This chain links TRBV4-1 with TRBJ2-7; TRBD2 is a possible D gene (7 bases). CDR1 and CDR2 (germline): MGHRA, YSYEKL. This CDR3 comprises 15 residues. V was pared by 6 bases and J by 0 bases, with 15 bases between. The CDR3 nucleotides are TGCGCCAGCAGGCCCTTAGGGGGGGCCTCCTACGAGCAGTACTTC. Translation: CASRPLGGASYEQYF.

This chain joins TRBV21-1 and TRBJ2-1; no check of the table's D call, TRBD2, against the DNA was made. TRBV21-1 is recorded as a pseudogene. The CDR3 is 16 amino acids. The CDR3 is CASSTLAGGPENEQFF. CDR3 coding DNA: TGTGCCAGCAGCACGCTAGCGGGAGGGCCTGAGAATGAGCAGTTCTTC.

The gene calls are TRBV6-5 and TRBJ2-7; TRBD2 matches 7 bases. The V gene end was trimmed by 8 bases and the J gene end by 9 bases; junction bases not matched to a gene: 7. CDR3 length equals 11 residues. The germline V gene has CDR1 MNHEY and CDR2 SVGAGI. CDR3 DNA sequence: TGTGCCAGCGGACTTTCTAGCGGGCAGTACTTC. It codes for CASGLSSGQYF.

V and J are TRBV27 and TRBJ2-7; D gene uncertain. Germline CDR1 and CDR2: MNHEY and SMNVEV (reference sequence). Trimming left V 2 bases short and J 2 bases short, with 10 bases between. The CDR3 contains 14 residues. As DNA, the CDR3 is TGTGCCAGCAGTTTACAAGGTGGACCCTACGAGCAGTACTTC. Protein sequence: CASSLQGGPYEQYF.

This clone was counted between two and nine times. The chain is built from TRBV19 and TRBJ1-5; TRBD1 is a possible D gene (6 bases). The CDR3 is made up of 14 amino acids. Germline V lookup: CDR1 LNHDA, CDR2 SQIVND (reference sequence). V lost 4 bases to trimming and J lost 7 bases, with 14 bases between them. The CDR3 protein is CASSTRGGHQPQHF. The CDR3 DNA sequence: TGTGCCAGTAGTACACGGGGGGGGCACCAGCCCCAGCATTTT.

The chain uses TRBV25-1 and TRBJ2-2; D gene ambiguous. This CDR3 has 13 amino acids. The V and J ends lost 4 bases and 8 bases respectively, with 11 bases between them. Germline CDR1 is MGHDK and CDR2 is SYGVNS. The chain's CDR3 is CASSGVVQGELFF. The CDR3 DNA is TGTGCCAGCAGTGGGGTGGTTCAGGGGGAGCTGTTTTTT. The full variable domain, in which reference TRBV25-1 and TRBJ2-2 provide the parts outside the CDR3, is EADIYQTPRYLVIGTGKKITLECSQTMGHDKMYWYQQDPGMELHLIHYSYGVNSTEKGDLSSESTVSRIRTEHFPLTLESARPSHTSQYLCASSGVVQGELFFGEGSRLTVL.

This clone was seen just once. CDR3 sequence (DNA): TGTGCCAGTAGTATGTTTACTAGCGGCGGGTACGAGCAGTACTTC. Amino acids: CASSMFTSGGYEQYF. This rearrangement joins TRBV19 to TRBJ2-7; 8 bases align to TRBD2. The J segment lost 4 bases and the V segment lost 3 bases, leaving 8 bases of the junction unmatched. Germline loops: CDR1 LNHDA, CDR2 SQIVND (reference sequence). The CDR3 is 15 amino acids.

CDR3 amino acids: CASSHTGYEQYF. As DNA, the CDR3 is TGTGCCAGCAGTCATACGGGCTACGAGCAGTACTTC. The rearrangement uses TRBV7-9 and TRBJ2-7; D gene ambiguous. V dropped 6 bases and J dropped 3 bases, with 9 bases sitting between them. Germline V lookup: CDR1 SEHNR, CDR2 FQNEAQ (reference sequence). The CDR3 consists of 12 residues. Full variable domain (remainder filled in from reference TRBV7-9 and TRBJ2-7): DTGVSQNPRHKITKRGQNVTFRCDPISEHNRLYWYRQTLGQGPEFLTYFQNEAQLEKSRLLSDRFSAERPKGSFSTLEIQRTEQGDSAMYLCASSHTGYEQYFGPGTRLTVT.

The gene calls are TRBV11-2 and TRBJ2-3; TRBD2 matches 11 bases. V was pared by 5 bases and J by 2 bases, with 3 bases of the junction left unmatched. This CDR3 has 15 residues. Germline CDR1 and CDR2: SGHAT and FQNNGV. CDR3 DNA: TGTGCCAGCAGCGATAGCGGGAGGGTCACAGATACGCAGTATTTT. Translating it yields CASSDSGRVTDTQYF.

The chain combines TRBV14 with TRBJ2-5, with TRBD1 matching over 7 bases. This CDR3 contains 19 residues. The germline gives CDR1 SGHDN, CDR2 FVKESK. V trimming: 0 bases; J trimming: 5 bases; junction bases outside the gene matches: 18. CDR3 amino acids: CASSQDPPWNRGLWETQYF. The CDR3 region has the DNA TGTGCCAGCAGCCAAGATCCACCTTGGAACAGGGGTCTGTGGGAGACCCAGTACTTC.

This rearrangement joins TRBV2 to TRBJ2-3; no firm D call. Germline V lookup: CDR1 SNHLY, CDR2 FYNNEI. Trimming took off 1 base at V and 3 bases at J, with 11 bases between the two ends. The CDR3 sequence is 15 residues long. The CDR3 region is CASSEGSLRTDTQYF. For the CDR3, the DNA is TGTGCCAGCAGTGAAGGGTCATTGAGGACAGATACGCAGTATTTT.